These T cell receptor beta chains were read from a single sample in a study of neurological immune-mediated disorders. TCRdb processed the 5' RACE reads anew with MiXCR; each CDR3 protein has one entry. Among tens of thousands of distinct CDR3 sequences, less than 5% were seen once, and the ten largest hold approximately 2.2%. Input material: PBMCs. The receptor source for this set is a man aged 25 to 45 with multiple sclerosis. Each CDR3 is given with its conserved first and last residue. A D gene is named only where the DNA matches it firmly. Part of the rows lack a size; the others show once, few, many or a class for expanded clones.

cdr3_nt: TGTGCCAGCAGCTTTCTGGACGGTAACTATGGCTACACCTTC
cdr3_aa: CASSFLDGNYGYTF
j_call: TRBJ1-2
d_call: NA
clone_size: NA
v_call: TRBV5-5

cdr3_nt: TGCAGTGCTAGCCTTATAGGGGGCCAGGCGGGACAAGAGACCCAGTACTTC
cdr3_aa: CSASLIGGQAGQETQYF
j_call: TRBJ2-5
d_call: NA
clone_size: few
v_call: TRBV20-1

cdr3_nt: TGTGCCAGCAGCGTCGAGGGCAGATTCTCTGGAAACACCATATATTTT
cdr3_aa: CASSVEGRFSGNTIYF
j_call: TRBJ1-3
d_call: NA
clone_size: many
v_call: TRBV9

cdr3_nt: TGTGCCAGCAGCCAACGGGTGACCGGGGAGCTGTTTTTT
cdr3_aa: CASSQRVTGELFF
j_call: TRBJ2-2
d_call: NA
clone_size: many
v_call: TRBV11-2

cdr3_nt: TGTGCCAGCTCACCACCCGGGAACACTGAAGCTTTCTTT
cdr3_aa: CASSPPGNTEAFF
j_call: TRBJ1-1
d_call: NA
clone_size: many
v_call: TRBV18

cdr3_nt: TGTGCCAGCAAGGTGGGGACTAGCGGGAACACAGATACGCAGTATTTT
cdr3_aa: CASKVGTSGNTDTQYF
j_call: TRBJ2-3
d_call: TRBD2
clone_size: NA
v_call: TRBV9

cdr3_nt: TGTGCCAGCAGCCAAAGGACTAGCGGCCAAGAGACCCAGTACTTC
cdr3_aa: CASSQRTSGQETQYF
j_call: TRBJ2-5
d_call: TRBD2
clone_size: large
v_call: TRBV3-1

cdr3_nt: TGTGCCAGCAGCTTAGCGCGGGCTATCTCTGGGGCCAACGTCCTGACTTTC
cdr3_aa: CASSLARAISGANVLTF
j_call: TRBJ2-6
d_call: NA
clone_size: many
v_call: TRBV7-6

cdr3_nt: TGTGCCAGCAGCCAAGACGAATTTAGTGAGCAGTTCTTC
cdr3_aa: CASSQDEFSEQFF
j_call: TRBJ2-1
d_call: NA
clone_size: many
v_call: TRBV14

cdr3_nt: TGTGCCAGCAGTTACGGGACAGGGGGCGGCTACACCTTC
cdr3_aa: CASSYGTGGGYTF
j_call: TRBJ1-2
d_call: TRBD1
clone_size: many
v_call: TRBV6-5

cdr3_nt: TGTGCCAGCAGCTCCGGGACAGATCGCAATGAGCAGTTCTTC
cdr3_aa: CASSSGTDRNEQFF
j_call: TRBJ2-1
d_call: TRBD1
clone_size: NA
v_call: TRBV7-2

cdr3_nt: TGTGCCAGCAGCCCGGGGATGGTGGGCAATCAGCCCCAGCATTTT
cdr3_aa: CASSPGMVGNQPQHF
j_call: TRBJ1-5
d_call: NA
clone_size: many
v_call: TRBV9

cdr3_nt: TGTGCCAGCAGCCAAGCGGGGTCTACCTACGAGCAGTACTTC
cdr3_aa: CASSQAGSTYEQYF
j_call: TRBJ2-7
d_call: NA
clone_size: many
v_call: TRBV3-1

cdr3_nt: TGTGCCAGCAGCCGCTATCTCCGGGGGACCGGCGAGCAGTACTTC
cdr3_aa: CASSRYLRGTGEQYF
j_call: TRBJ2-7
d_call: NA
clone_size: many
v_call: TRBV3-1

cdr3_nt: TGTGCCAGCAGTCGGGGACAGGGGGCCAATCAGCCCCAGCATTTT
cdr3_aa: CASSRGQGANQPQHF
j_call: TRBJ1-5
d_call: TRBD1
clone_size: many
v_call: TRBV6-1

cdr3_nt: TGTGCCAGCAGCTTCTCGGACAGCTTTAATGAAAAACTGTTTTTT
cdr3_aa: CASSFSDSFNEKLFF
j_call: TRBJ1-4
d_call: NA
clone_size: many
v_call: TRBV7-9

cdr3_nt: TGCGCCAGCAGCCAAGATCGGGATACGTATGTCTATGGCTACACCTTC
cdr3_aa: CASSQDRDTYVYGYTF
j_call: TRBJ1-2
d_call: NA
clone_size: many
v_call: TRBV4-3

cdr3_nt: TGTGCCAGCAGCCGAGGACAGCATAATGAAAAACTGTTTTTT
cdr3_aa: CASSRGQHNEKLFF
j_call: TRBJ1-4
d_call: NA
clone_size: many
v_call: TRBV5-8

cdr3_nt: TGCAGTGCCAGGCGGATGACAGGGATTTCACCCCTCAACTTT
cdr3_aa: CSARRMTGISPLNF
j_call: TRBJ1-6
d_call: TRBD1
clone_size: few
v_call: TRBV20-1

cdr3_nt: TGTGCCAGCAGTTTACCGGGGGCGGATACGCAGTATTTT
cdr3_aa: CASSLPGADTQYF
j_call: TRBJ2-3
d_call: NA
clone_size: many
v_call: TRBV28

cdr3_nt: TGTGCCAGCACGCTGGCAGGCTATAACACCGGGGAGCTGTTTTTT
cdr3_aa: CASTLAGYNTGELFF
j_call: TRBJ2-2
d_call: NA
clone_size: many
v_call: TRBV6-5

cdr3_nt: TGCGCCAGCAGCTCCGGACGGAATCAAGGGGAAAAACTGTTTTTT
cdr3_aa: CASSSGRNQGEKLFF
j_call: TRBJ1-4
d_call: NA
clone_size: many
v_call: TRBV5-1

cdr3_nt: TGCAGTGCTAGAGCGCGGAATCTAGCCAAAAACATTCAGTACTTC
cdr3_aa: CSARARNLAKNIQYF
j_call: TRBJ2-4
d_call: NA
clone_size: many
v_call: TRBV20-1

cdr3_nt: TGCGCCAGCAGCTTGGGAACCGACAGGGTGACCTACAATGAGCAGTTCTTC
cdr3_aa: CASSLGTDRVTYNEQFF
j_call: TRBJ2-1
d_call: TRBD1
clone_size: many
v_call: TRBV5-1

cdr3_nt: TGTGCCAGCAGCCGACAGGGGACCGCTATGAACACTGAAGCTTTCTTT
cdr3_aa: CASSRQGTAMNTEAFF
j_call: TRBJ1-1
d_call: TRBD1
clone_size: few
v_call: TRBV27

cdr3_nt: TGTGCCAGCAGCTACAGCGGGGTAGCGGGGGGGCCCGAGCAGTACTTC
cdr3_aa: CASSYSGVAGGPEQYF
j_call: TRBJ2-7
d_call: TRBD2
clone_size: NA
v_call: TRBV7-8

cdr3_nt: TGTGCCAGCAGCTTGGGTGGGACTACAACCTGGAACACTGAAGCTTTCTTT
cdr3_aa: CASSLGGTTTWNTEAFF
j_call: TRBJ1-1
d_call: NA
clone_size: many
v_call: TRBV5-5

cdr3_nt: TGTGCCACCAGCAGCCGAGGGACAGGGACAGATACGCAGTATTTT
cdr3_aa: CATSSRGTGTDTQYF
j_call: TRBJ2-3
d_call: TRBD1
clone_size: many
v_call: TRBV15

cdr3_nt: TGTGCCAGCTCACCTACGGACTATGGCTACACCTTC
cdr3_aa: CASSPTDYGYTF
j_call: TRBJ1-2
d_call: NA
clone_size: many
v_call: TRBV18